A selection of T cell receptor beta chains follows, all from one sample in a study of cytomegalovirus exposure and HLA in healthy donors. Repertoires were generated with immunoSEQ multiplex PCR, while TCRdb's copy carries only in-frame clones and drops some. The table shows around 90,000 clones, with about 89% occurring only once. The sample taken for sequencing was PBMCs. These receptors all come from a young man in good health and CMV-seropositive. Both conserved end residues are part of each CDR3. D genes are given only for firm matches. Size is stated for part of the rows, as once, few or many counts, or as a class when the clone is expanded.

TRBV6-5,TRBD1,TRBJ2-7,few,TGTGCCAGCAGTTACTCGGGGACAGGGACCTCCTACGAGCAGTACTTC,CASSYSGTGTSYEQYF
TRBV7-2,.,TRBJ1-1,.,TGTGCCAGCAGCCGCCTGGGAGGGTTGAACACTGAAGCTTTCTTT,CASSRLGGLNTEAFF
TRBV5-6,.,TRBJ2-7,.,TGTGCCAGCAGCCCACAGGGCAGAGTCACCTACGAGCAGTACTTC,CASSPQGRVTYEQYF
TRBV29-1,TRBD1,TRBJ2-2,.,TGCAGCGTATCGACAGGGGGCTTGGACACCGGGGAGCTGTTTTTT,CSVSTGGLDTGELFF
TRBV7-8,.,TRBJ2-5,.,TGTGCCAGCAGCTTAGGGACTACAAAAGAGACCCAGTACTTC,CASSLGTTKETQYF
TRBV7-7,.,TRBJ2-7,.,TGTGCTAGCAGCTTAGGAGGCCCAGGGGAGCCCTGGTACGAGCAGTACTTC,CASSLGGPGEPWYEQYF
TRBV7-2,.,TRBJ1-4,.,TGTGCCAGCAACCATCGGGGGGGCCCTAATGAAAAACTGTTTTTT,CASNHRGGPNEKLFF
TRBV10-3,.,TRBJ2-7,once,TGTGCCATCAGCTCGACAGATTCCTACGAGCAGTACTTC,CAISSTDSYEQYF
TRBV10-1,TRBD2,TRBJ2-1,.,TGCGCCAGCAGCCCTTCGAGCGGGAGTTGGGATGAGCAGTTCTTC,CASSPSSGSWDEQFF
TRBV28,TRBD1,TRBJ1-2,once,TGTGCCAGCAGTTTATTCTCTTCCGCGGAGGGGGCTCCTCGGGCTGGCTACACCTTC,CASSLFSSAEGAPRAGYTF
TRBV23-1,TRBD1,TRBJ1-1,.,TGCGCCAGCAGTCAATCGGGGGACAGCCCTTACCCCATGAACACTGAAGCTTTCTTT,CASSQSGDSPYPMNTEAFF
TRBV28,TRBD2,TRBJ2-2,.,TGTGCCAGCAGTTTACCGGGACTAGCGGGAGGAGACACCGGGGAGCTGTTTTTT,CASSLPGLAGGDTGELFF
TRBV18,TRBD2,TRBJ2-3,.,TGTGCCAGCTCACCTCGGACTAGCGGCAATGGAGATACGCAGTATTTT,CASSPRTSGNGDTQYF
TRBV9,.,TRBJ2-3,.,TGTGCCAGCAGCGTGGAGGGAACAACAGATACGCAGTATTTT,CASSVEGTTDTQYF
TRBV7-2,.,TRBJ2-7,.,TGTGCCAGCAGCTCGCGGGACGGTCCCTACGAGCAGTACTTC,CASSSRDGPYEQYF
TRBV7-2,.,TRBJ1-1,.,TGTGCCAGCTCGGATCAGGCTTTGAACACTGAAGCTTTCTTT,CASSDQALNTEAFF
TRBV5-1,TRBD1,TRBJ1-1,.,TGCGCCAGCAGCTTGGGTGGACAGGGGAGCACTGAAGCTTTCTTT,CASSLGGQGSTEAFF
TRBV11-2,TRBD2,TRBJ2-2,.,TGTGCCAGCCCCCAAGCGGGATACACCGGGGAGCTGTTTTTT,CASPQAGYTGELFF
TRBV27,.,TRBJ1-1,few,TGTGCCAGCAGTTTATTTTGGGCGGGGAACACTGAAGCTTTCTTT,CASSLFWAGNTEAFF
TRBV5-4,TRBD1,TRBJ1-3,.,TGTGCCAGCAGCCCAGGGGGTTCAGTATCTGGAAACACCATATATTTT,CASSPGGSVSGNTIYF
TRBV2,TRBD1,TRBJ2-1,.,TGTGCCGGGGGACAGATCGACAATGAGCAGTTCTTC,CAGGQIDNEQFF
TRBV5-4,TRBD2,TRBJ2-5,.,TGTGCCAGCAGCGTTAGCGGGGCCCAAGAGACCCAGTACTTC,CASSVSGAQETQYF
TRBV5-1,TRBD2,TRBJ2-5,.,TGCGCCAGCAGCTTGTCTGGGACTAGCGGAGAGACCCAGTACTTC,CASSLSGTSGETQYF
TRBV18,.,TRBJ2-1,once,TGTGCCAGCTCACCGGAGAGAGTGTTAAATGAGCAGTTCTTC,CASSPERVLNEQFF
TRBV5-1,.,TRBJ2-2,.,TGCGCCAGCAGCATGGGAATTGAGACGGCGGCCGGGGAGCTGTTTTTT,CASSMGIETAAGELFF
TRBV4-1,TRBD1,TRBJ1-2,once,TGCGCCAGCAGCCAAGTAAGGATAATACAGGGGGGCTATGGCTACACCTTC,CASSQVRIIQGGYGYTF
TRBV6-1,.,TRBJ2-7,.,TGTGCCAGCAGACATGGACTGGGACTCTACGAGCAGTACTTC,CASRHGLGLYEQYF